Listed here is a single TCR beta chain. This clone was recorded at least ten times. Its binding antigen is unknown. The sample holds no much larger clone one base away, and base qualities are not on file. Libraries were made using PCR. TCRdb lists the instrument as Illumina HiSeq 4000. High-throughput sequencing was used to profile the CDR3 region of the TCR beta-chain in every patient. In the authors' own workflow: CDR3 differences across clinicopathological groups were used to build a classifier for discriminating distant-metastatic papillary thyroid cancer patients. The Shannon index was used to assess repertoire diversity, and the Morisita-Horn index was used to assess tumor-blood repertoire similarity. TCRdb's own reprocessing of the public reads used fastp at Q25 and MiXCR and kept productive beta chains. TCRdb, not the authors, supplied the V and J calls. This sample has some 64,000 clones in its table, and about 4% of those were observed once. The ten most abundant clones make up approximately 20% of the sample.

The data originate from a study of metastatic and nonmetastatic thyroid tumors (dated by TCRdb to 2020 to 2022). At the level of the whole study: Repertoires were compared across peripheral blood and tumor or nodule tissue samples from malignant and benign thyroid patients.

CDR1 and CDR2 were assigned from the germline V gene (reference sequence) as DFQATT and SNEGSKA. V is trimmed back by 0 bases and J by 0 bases, and the junction contains 6 bases that no gene match accounts for. The CDR3 goes from the cysteine to the phenylalanine over 16 residues. The only DNA kept is the CDR3, 48 bases in frame from the first base. None of the patients had been given any treatment before thyroid surgery. Using T-cell receptor beta sequencing, the study looked back at clinical samples from patients collected from about 2011 to 2018. Findings and caveats that apply to the study as a whole: In both blood and tumor samples, malignant tumors were reported to have significantly higher TCR beta diversity than benign nodules.

Rearrangement joined TRBV20-1 to TRBJ2-3; 7 nucleotides in the junction match TRBD1. The sequence was obtained from a female donor with papillary thyroid cancer or a benign thyroid nodule (not recorded which). Some clones in this sample may be carry-over from other donors' samples. Sample: blood. The CDR3 in this case is CSARDRNRGSTDTQYF. The sequence in DNA is TGCAGTGCTAGAGATCGGAACAGGGGAAGCACAGATACGCAGTATTTT.